This entry lists 26 T cell receptor beta chains sequenced from one sample in a study of blood T cell repertoires in COVID-19. The data were produced by immunoSEQ multiplex PCR, yet TCRdb's version contains in-frame clones alone and is incomplete. The sample consists of around 220,000 clones, 75% to 90% of them appearing once. Sequences were obtained from PBMCs or T cells enriched from blood (not recorded which). The receptors originated from a woman between 25 and 40 years old with acute COVID-19.

V usage is TRBV5-1 and J usage is TRBJ2-7; TRBD2 aligns across 7 bases. CDR1 and CDR2 (germline): SGHRS, YFSETQ. CDR3 length: 14 residues. Trimming at V came to 7 bases and at J to 1 base, leaving 8 bases not matched to a gene. In DNA, the CDR3 is TGCGCCAGCTCGCCAGCGGGAACGTCCTACGAGCAGTACTTC. This gives the protein CASSPAGTSYEQYF.

V is TRBV30 and J is TRBJ2-2; 12 bases are shared with TRBD1. J was trimmed by 7 bases and V by 3 bases; bases with no gene match: 3. The CDR3 covers 14 residues. Germline values: CDR1 GTSNPN, CDR2 SVGIG (reference sequence). The CDR3 nucleotides read TGTGCCTGGAGGGGACAGGGGGCTGGCGGGGAGCTGTTTTTT. It yields the protein CAWRGQGAGGELFF. The variable domain in full, completed from reference TRBV30 and TRBJ2-2, reads SQTIHQWPATLVQPVGSPLSLECTVEGTSNPNLYWYRQAAGRGLQLLFYSVGIGQISSEVPQNLSASRPQDRQFILSSKKLLLSDSGFYLCAWRGQGAGGELFFGEGSRLTVL.

The genes are TRBV28 and TRBJ1-2; D uncertain. Trimming removed 1 base from V and 6 bases from J, with 3 bases in between. The length of the CDR3 is 11 residues. Germline V gene data show CDR1 as MDHEN and CDR2 as SYDVKM. The DNA of the CDR3 is TGTGCCAGCAGTTTATTAGATGGCTACACCTTC. Translating gives CASSLLDGYTF.

The chain employs TRBV18 and TRBJ1-1, with D uncertain. Deletions cut 5 bases from V and 6 bases from J, with 13 bases between. Germline lookup yields CDR1 KGHSH and CDR2 LQKENI. The CDR3 has 13 amino acids. The CDR3 sequence: CASSNSPGAEAFF. The CDR3 DNA is TGTGCCAGCTCAAACAGCCCCGGGGCTGAAGCTTTCTTT.

The chain is built from TRBV7-9 and TRBJ2-7, with 10 bases aligning to TRBD2. This CDR3 comprises 14 residues. The germline CDR1 and CDR2 sequences are SEHNR and FQNEAQ (reference sequence). V lost 5 bases and J lost 3; bases outside the gene matches: 4. The CDR3, as DNA: TGTGCCAGCAGCAGCGGGAGGGAGCACTACGAGCAGTACTTC. This codes for CASSSGREHYEQYF.

The chain recombines TRBV6-5 with TRBJ2-7; 8 bases align to TRBD1. Germline-derived CDR1 and CDR2 are MNHEY and SVGAGI. The CDR3 sequence is 11 residues long. J lost 4 bases, V lost 10 bases, and 3 bases had no gene match. Here the CDR3 reads CANRQGYEQYF. CDR3 nucleotide sequence: TGTGCCAACAGACAGGGGTACGAGCAGTACTTC.

V gene TRBV19 combines with J gene TRBJ2-3; D gene uncertain. The CDR3 covers 12 residues. Germline V gene sequence: CDR1 LNHDA, CDR2 SQIVND (reference sequence). Trimming took 5 bases from V and 2 from J, leaving 5 bases between them. The CDR3 DNA reads TGTGCCAGTAGTCGTTACACAGATACGCAGTATTTT. It specifies CASSRYTDTQYF.

Concerning this clone: One end of the junction is discordant with germline, which a read error may explain. V and J are TRBV28 and TRBJ1-2, with D possibly matching TRBD1 (6 bases). The CDR3 spans 13 residues. Germline V lookup: CDR1 MDHEN, CDR2 SYDVKM. The CDR3 sequence is CASSLGGGGARHF. The CDR3 nucleotides read TGTGCCAGCAGTTTGGGAGGGGGGGGAGCCCGACACTTC.

The gene calls are TRBV5-1 and TRBJ1-4, with 7 nucleotides matching TRBD1. V dropped 0 bases and J dropped 0; count of bases not matched to a gene: 8. The CDR3 runs to 18 residues. Germline assignment: CDR1 SGHRS and CDR2 YFSETQ. The CDR3 nucleotides read TGCGCCAGCAGCTTGGAAGAGGGGGCGGTAACAACTAATGAAAAACTGTTTTTT. Its protein is CASSLEEGAVTTNEKLFF.

This rearrangement joins TRBV19 to TRBJ1-1, with a weak D call TRBD1 (6 bases). The length of the CDR3 is 15 residues. V was trimmed by 6 bases and J by 6 bases, leaving 20 bases between them. Germline assignment: CDR1 LNHDA and CDR2 SQIVND (reference sequence). CDR3 sequence: CASRKAPGGAAEAFF. DNA for the CDR3: TGTGCCAGTAGGAAGGCCCCGGGGGGGGCCGCTGAAGCTTTCTTT.

This clone occurred once. The chain combines TRBV6-5 with TRBJ2-7; 7 positions match TRBD1. This CDR3 comprises 14 residues. The V and J ends lost 5 bases and 4 bases, in that order; junction bases with no gene match: 8. Looked up from germline, CDR1 is MNHEY and CDR2 is SVGAGI. Written as DNA, the CDR3 is TGTGCCAGCAGTCCGGGACAGCATGTATACGAGCAGTACTTC. Amino acid sequence: CASSPGQHVYEQYF.

The chain couples TRBV2 to TRBJ1-1; tentative D call: TRBD1 (5 bases). The V end lost 6 bases, the J end lost 0 bases, and 8 bases lay between the germline ends. This CDR3 spans 13 amino acids. The V gene's germline CDR1 is SNHLY and CDR2 FYNNEI. CDR3 sequence (DNA): TGTGCCAGCAGGGAGGGGATGAACACTGAAGCTTTCTTT. As protein: CASREGMNTEAFF.

J is TRBJ2-3 and V is TRBV4-2; 16 bases are a match to TRBD2. The V gene's germline CDR1 is LGHNA and CDR2 YNFKEQ. With 3 bases clipped from V and 4 bases from J, the junction kept 1 base outside the gene matches. The CDR3 is made up of 16 amino acids. The CDR3 DNA follows: TGTGCCAGCAGCCAGGGGACTAGCGGGGGGGCAGATACGCAGTATTTT. Its translation is CASSQGTSGGADTQYF.

The chain links TRBV18 to TRBJ2-2; TRBD1 aligns across 8 bases. Trimming at V came to 6 bases and at J to 5 bases, leaving 14 bases not matched to a gene. There are 17 residues in the CDR3. Germline CDR1 and CDR2: KGHSH and LQKENI. CDR3 DNA: TGTGCCAGCTCCCCATTGACCGGGACAGGCGAAACCGGGGAGCTGTTTTTT. Translated, it gives CASSPLTGTGETGELFF.

In this sample, this clone turned up a few times. This chain joins TRBV5-1 and TRBJ2-7; 10 bases match TRBD2. In germline, CDR1 is SGHRS, CDR2 YFSETQ. The CDR3 loop spans 15 amino acids. V shed 2 bases, J shed 6 bases, and the junction held 8 bases outside the gene matches. CDR3 nucleotide sequence: TGCGCCAGCAGCTTTACGTCTAGCGGGAGTCGCGAGCAGTACTTC. It is translated as CASSFTSSGSREQYF.

In this sample, this clone turned up once. The chain combines TRBV27 with TRBJ1-1, with TRBD1 as a possible D gene (6 bases). Trimming shortened V by 2 bases and J by 0 bases, and 16 bases separated the two germline ends. Germline CDR1 MNHEY, CDR2 SMNVEV (reference sequence). CDR3 length: 17 residues. CDR3 sequence: CASSLRAGDLLNTEAFF. The CDR3 DNA reads as TGTGCCAGCAGTTTACGTGCAGGGGACCTCTTGAACACTGAAGCTTTCTTT.

This clone occurred once. The chain is built from TRBV15 and TRBJ2-3, with D maybe TRBD1 (6 bases). V gave up 0 bases and J gave up 10 bases, with 17 bases separating them. In germline, CDR1 is LNHNV, CDR2 YYDKDF (reference sequence). The CDR3 runs 15 residues. CDR3 amino acids: CATSRDLVRGHSQYF. The CDR3 DNA follows: TGTGCCACCAGCAGAGATTTGGTCAGGGGCCACTCGCAGTATTTT.

The count of this clone is one. The gene calls are TRBV3-1 (or the pseudogene TRBV3-2) and TRBJ1-2; D unresolved. Germline assignment: CDR1 LGHDT and CDR2 YNNKEL (reference sequence). This CDR3 has 14 amino acids. Trimming left V 4 bases short and J 2 bases short, with 11 bases between. The chain's CDR3 is CASSLAGRNYGYTF. The DNA for the CDR3 is TGTGCCAGCAGCCTTGCAGGCCGCAACTATGGCTACACCTTC.

This chain uses TRBV7-6 with TRBJ2-5, with TRBD1 identical over 9 bases. Germline CDR1 SGHVS, CDR2 FNYEAQ. CDR3 length equals 17 residues. V dropped 1 base and J dropped 4; count of bases not matched to a gene: 10. This CDR3 reads CASSLDLSQGARETQYF. CDR3 nucleotides: TGTGCCAGCAGCTTAGACCTTTCACAGGGGGCGCGAGAGACCCAGTACTTC.

V and J are TRBV2 and TRBJ2-2; TRBD1 aligns across 9 bases. Per the germline V gene, CDR1 is SNHLY and CDR2 is FYNNEI. This CDR3 region has 15 residues. V trimming: 7 bases; J trimming: 3 bases; junction bases outside the gene matches: 6. CDR3 protein: CASKGTGRDTGELFF. CDR3 DNA sequence: TGTGCCAGCAAAGGGACAGGGCGGGACACCGGGGAGCTGTTTTTT.

This clone came up a few times. V is TRBV10-1 and J is TRBJ2-3, with 8 bases aligning to TRBD2. Trimming at V came to 11 bases and at J to 2 bases, leaving 6 bases not matched to a gene. This CDR3 is 13 amino acids long. Per the germline V gene, CDR1 is WNHNN and CDR2 is SYGVQD (reference sequence). The CDR3: CAVHSGTTDTQYF. The CDR3 DNA reads as TGCGCCGTACATAGCGGGACCACAGATACGCAGTATTTT.

This clone appeared once. The genes are TRBV5-1 and TRBJ2-1, with D possibly matching TRBD2 (6 bases). Germline-derived CDR1 and CDR2 are SGHRS and YFSETQ. The CDR3 runs to 16 residues. V was pared by 0 bases and J by 4 bases, with 14 bases between. The CDR3 is CASSLGAGGAYNEQFF. The CDR3 coding sequence is TGCGCCAGCAGCTTGGGGGCCGGAGGGGCTTACAATGAGCAGTTCTTC.

The V and J genes are TRBV5-4 and TRBJ2-5; maybe TRBD2 (6 bases). CDR1 and CDR2 (germline): SGHNT, YYREEE (reference sequence). Trimming removed 0 bases from V and 1 base from J, with 13 bases in between. The CDR3 runs 16 residues. CDR3 loop: CASSLAVADIQETQYF. The CDR3 coding sequence is TGTGCCAGCAGCTTGGCGGTAGCGGACATCCAAGAGACCCAGTACTTC.

The rearrangement uses TRBV5-6 and TRBJ1-3; 11 nucleotides align to TRBD1. Germline lookup yields CDR1 SGHDT and CDR2 YYEEEE. V shed 4 bases and J 7 bases; nucleotides not matched to a gene: 10. The CDR3 has 16 amino acids. CDR3 sequence (DNA): TGTGCCAGCAGCACGGACAGGGGGCGAATTGGCAACACCATATATTTT. This sequence encodes CASSTDRGRIGNTIYF.

This chain links TRBV19 with TRBJ1-2, with D maybe TRBD1 (6 bases). CDR3 length equals 17 residues. Germline V gene sequence: CDR1 LNHDA, CDR2 SQIVND (reference sequence). V dropped 4 bases and J dropped 1 base, with 19 bases sitting between them. This chain's CDR3 is CASSRTDSPTDNYGYTF. As DNA, the CDR3 is TGTGCCAGTAGTAGAACGGACAGTCCGACCGATAACTATGGCTACACCTTC.

The chain carries TRBV9 and TRBJ2-3, with 7 bases identical to TRBD1. V was clipped by 4 bases and J by 8 bases; unmatched bases: 10. The CDR3 loop spans 14 amino acids. Germline values: CDR1 SGDLS, CDR2 YYNGEE. The CDR3 DNA follows: TGTGCCAGCAGCACCACCCTGCACAGGGGTACGCAGTATTTT. This sequence encodes CASSTTLHRGTQYF.